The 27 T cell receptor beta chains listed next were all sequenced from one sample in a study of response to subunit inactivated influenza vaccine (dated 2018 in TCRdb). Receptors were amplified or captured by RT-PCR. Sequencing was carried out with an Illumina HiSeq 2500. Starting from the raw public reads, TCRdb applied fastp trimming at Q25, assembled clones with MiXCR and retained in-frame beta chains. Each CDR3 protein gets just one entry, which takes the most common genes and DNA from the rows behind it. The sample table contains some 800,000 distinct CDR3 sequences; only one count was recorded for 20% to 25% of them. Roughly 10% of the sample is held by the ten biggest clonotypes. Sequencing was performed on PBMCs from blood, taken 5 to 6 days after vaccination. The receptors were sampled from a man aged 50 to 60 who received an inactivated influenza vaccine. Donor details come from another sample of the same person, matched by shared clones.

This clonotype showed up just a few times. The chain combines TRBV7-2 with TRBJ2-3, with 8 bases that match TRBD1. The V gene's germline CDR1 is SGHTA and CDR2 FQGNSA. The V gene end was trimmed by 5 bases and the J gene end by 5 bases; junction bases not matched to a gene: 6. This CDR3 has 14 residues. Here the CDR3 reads CASSADRGGDTQYF. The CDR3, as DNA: TGTGCCAGCAGCGCCGACAGGGGAGGAGATACGCAGTATTTT.

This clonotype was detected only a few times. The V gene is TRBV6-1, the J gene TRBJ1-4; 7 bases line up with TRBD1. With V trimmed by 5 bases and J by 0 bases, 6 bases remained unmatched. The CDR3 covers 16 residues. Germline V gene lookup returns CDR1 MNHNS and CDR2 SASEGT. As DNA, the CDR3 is TGTGCCAGCAGTCCTAGACAGGGCACAACTAATGAAAAACTGTTTTTT. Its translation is CASSPRQGTTNEKLFF.

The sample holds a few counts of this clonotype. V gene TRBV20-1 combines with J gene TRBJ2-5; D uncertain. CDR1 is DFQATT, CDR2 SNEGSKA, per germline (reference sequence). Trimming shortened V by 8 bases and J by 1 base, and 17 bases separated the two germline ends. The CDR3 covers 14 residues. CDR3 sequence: CSTKVGGPQETQYF. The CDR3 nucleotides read TGCAGTACAAAGGTCGGCGGACCCCAAGAGACCCAGTACTTC.

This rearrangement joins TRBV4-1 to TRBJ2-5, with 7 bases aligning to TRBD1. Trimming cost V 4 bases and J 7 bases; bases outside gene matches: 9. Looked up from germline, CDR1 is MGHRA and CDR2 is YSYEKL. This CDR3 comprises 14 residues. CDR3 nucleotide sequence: TGCGCCAGCAGCCCCTACAGGGGCGGAGGGACCCAGTACTTC. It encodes CASSPYRGGGTQYF.

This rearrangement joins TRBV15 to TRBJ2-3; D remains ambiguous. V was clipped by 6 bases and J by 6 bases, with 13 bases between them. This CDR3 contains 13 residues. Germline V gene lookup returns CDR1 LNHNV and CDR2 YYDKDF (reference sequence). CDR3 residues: CATSDILSDTQYF. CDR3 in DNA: TGTGCCACCAGTGATATATTATCGGATACGCAGTATTTT.

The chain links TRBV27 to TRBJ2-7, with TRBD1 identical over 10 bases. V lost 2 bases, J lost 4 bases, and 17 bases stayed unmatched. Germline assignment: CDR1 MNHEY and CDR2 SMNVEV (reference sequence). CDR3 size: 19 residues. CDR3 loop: CASSLPGQGTRREKYEQYF. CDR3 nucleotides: TGTGCCAGCAGTTTACCGGGACAGGGGACCCGACGGGAGAAGTACGAGCAGTACTTC.

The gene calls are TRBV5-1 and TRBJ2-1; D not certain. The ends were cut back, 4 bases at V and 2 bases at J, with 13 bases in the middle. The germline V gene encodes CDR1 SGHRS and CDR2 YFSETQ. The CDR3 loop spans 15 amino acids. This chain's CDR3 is CASSTALPAYNEQFF. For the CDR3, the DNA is TGCGCCAGCAGCACAGCGCTTCCCGCCTACAATGAGCAGTTCTTC.

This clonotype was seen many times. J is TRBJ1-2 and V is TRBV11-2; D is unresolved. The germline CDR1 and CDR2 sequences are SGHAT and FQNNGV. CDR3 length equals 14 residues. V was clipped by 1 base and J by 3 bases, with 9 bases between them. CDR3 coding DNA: TGTGCCAGCAGCTTAGGAGTCAGAGACTATGGCTACACCTTC. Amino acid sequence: CASSLGVRDYGYTF. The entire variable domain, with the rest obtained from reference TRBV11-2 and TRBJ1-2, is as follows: EAGVAQSPRYKIIEKRQSVAFWCNPISGHATLYWYQQILGQGPKLLIQFQNNGVVDDSQLPKDRFSAERLKGVDSTLKIQPAKLEDSAVYLCASSLGVRDYGYTFGSGTRLTVV.

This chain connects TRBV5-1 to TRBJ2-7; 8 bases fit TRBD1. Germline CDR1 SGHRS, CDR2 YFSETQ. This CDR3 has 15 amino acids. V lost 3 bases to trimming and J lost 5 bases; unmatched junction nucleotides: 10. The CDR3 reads CASSSPDRVYDEQYF. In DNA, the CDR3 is TGCGCCAGCAGCTCGCCGGACAGGGTTTACGACGAGCAGTACTTC. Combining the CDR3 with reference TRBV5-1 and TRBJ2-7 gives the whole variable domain KAGVTQTPRYLIKTRGQQVTLSCSPISGHRSVSWYQQTPGQGLQFLFEYFSETQRNKGNFPGRFSGRQFSNSRSEMNVSTLELGDSALYLCASSSPDRVYDEQYFGPGTRLTVT.

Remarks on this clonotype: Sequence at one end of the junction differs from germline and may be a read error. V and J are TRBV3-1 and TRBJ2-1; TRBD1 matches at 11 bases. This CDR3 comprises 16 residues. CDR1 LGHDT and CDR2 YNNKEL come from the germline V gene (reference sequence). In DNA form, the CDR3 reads TGTGCCAGCAGCCAAGTATTAGGACAGGGGGCGGGTGAGCTGTTCTTC. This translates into CASSQVLGQGAGELFF.

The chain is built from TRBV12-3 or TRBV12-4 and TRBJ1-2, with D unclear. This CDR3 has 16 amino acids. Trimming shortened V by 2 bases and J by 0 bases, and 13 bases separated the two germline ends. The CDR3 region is CASSLFPQLANYGYTF. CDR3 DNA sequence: TGTGCCAGCAGTTTATTCCCCCAATTAGCTAACTATGGCTACACCTTC.

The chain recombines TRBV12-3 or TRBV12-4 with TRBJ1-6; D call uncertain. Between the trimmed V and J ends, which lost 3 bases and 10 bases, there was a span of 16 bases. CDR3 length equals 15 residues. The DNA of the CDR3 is TGTGCCAGCAGTTTCCGCTTTGACCCGGAGTCACCCCTCCACTTT. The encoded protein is CASSFRFDPESPLHF.

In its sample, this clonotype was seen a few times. The CDR3 here is CASSPTPGTGELFF. The DNA for the CDR3 is TGTGCCAGCAGCCCGACCCCTGGCACCGGGGAGCTGTTTTTT. The chain recombines TRBV7-3 with TRBJ2-2, with D unclear. CDR1 is SGHTA, CDR2 FQGTGA, per germline. The germline V and J ends were trimmed by 5 bases and 4 bases, with 11 bases remaining between them. There are 14 residues in the CDR3.

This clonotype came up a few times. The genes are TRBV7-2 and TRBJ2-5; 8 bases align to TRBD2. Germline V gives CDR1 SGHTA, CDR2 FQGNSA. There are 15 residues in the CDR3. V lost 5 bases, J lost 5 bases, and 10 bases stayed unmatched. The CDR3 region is CASSPIWTSLETQYF. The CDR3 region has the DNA TGTGCCAGCAGCCCTATATGGACTAGCTTGGAGACCCAGTACTTC.

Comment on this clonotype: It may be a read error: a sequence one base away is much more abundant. The CDR3 nucleotides are TGTGCCAGCAGCTCGGACTTCAATGAGCAGTTCTTC. Translated, it gives CASSSDFNEQFF. The V call is TRBV7-9, the J call TRBJ2-1; the D gene is possibly TRBD2 (5 bases). The CDR3 runs 12 residues. Trimming pared 4 bases from V and 6 bases from J, leaving 7 bases between. Germline V gives CDR1 SEHNR, CDR2 FQNEAQ (reference sequence).

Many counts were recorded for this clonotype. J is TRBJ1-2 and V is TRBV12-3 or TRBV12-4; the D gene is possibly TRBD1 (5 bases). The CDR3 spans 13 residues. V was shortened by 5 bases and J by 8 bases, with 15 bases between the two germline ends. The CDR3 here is CASSLRQMEGYTF. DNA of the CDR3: TGTGCCAGCAGTCTTCGACAGATGGAGGGCTACACCTTC.

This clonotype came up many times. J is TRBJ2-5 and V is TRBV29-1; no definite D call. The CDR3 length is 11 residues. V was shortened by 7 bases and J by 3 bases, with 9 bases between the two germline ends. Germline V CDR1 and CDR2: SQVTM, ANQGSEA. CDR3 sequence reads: CSAGREETQYF. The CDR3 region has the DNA TGCAGCGCCGGTCGGGAAGAGACCCAGTACTTC.

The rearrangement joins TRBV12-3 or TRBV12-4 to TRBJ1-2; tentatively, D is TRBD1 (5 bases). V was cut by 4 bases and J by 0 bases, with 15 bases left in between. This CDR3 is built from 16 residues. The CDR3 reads CASSSGVGVANYGYTF. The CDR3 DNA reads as TGTGCCAGCAGTTCGGGGGTAGGGGTTGCTAACTATGGCTACACCTTC.

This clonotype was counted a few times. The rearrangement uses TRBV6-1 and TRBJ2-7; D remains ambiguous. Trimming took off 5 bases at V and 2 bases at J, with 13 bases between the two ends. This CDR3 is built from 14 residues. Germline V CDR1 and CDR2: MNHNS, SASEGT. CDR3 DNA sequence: TGTGCCAGCAGTCCCACTGGGGTCCCCTACGAGCAGTACTTC. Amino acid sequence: CASSPTGVPYEQYF.

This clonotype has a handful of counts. This chain's CDR3 is CASNNRPDYEQFF. DNA of the CDR3: TGTGCCAGCAACAACAGACCCGACTATGAGCAGTTCTTC. The chain uses TRBV6-2 or TRBV6-3 and TRBJ2-1; D unclear. Trimming removed 7 bases at V and 8 bases at J, with 15 bases between. Germline loops: CDR1 MNHEY, CDR2 SVGEGT. This CDR3 is 13 amino acids long.

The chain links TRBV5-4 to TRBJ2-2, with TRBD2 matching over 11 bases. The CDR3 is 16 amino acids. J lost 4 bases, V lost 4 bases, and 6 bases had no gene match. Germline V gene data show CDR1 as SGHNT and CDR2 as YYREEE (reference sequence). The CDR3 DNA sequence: TGTGCCAGCAGCCGTACGACTAGCGGGGTCACCGGGGAGCTGTTTTTT. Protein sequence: CASSRTTSGVTGELFF.

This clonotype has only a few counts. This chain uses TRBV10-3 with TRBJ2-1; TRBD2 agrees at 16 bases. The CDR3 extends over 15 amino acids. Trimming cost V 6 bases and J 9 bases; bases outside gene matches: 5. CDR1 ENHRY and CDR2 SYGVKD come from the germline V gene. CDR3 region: CAIREGLAGGIEQFF. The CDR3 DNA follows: TGTGCCATCAGAGAGGGACTAGCGGGGGGGATTGAGCAGTTCTTC.

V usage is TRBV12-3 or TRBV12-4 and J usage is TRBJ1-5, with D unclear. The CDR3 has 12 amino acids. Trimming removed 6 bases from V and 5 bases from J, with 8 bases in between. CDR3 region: CASSFLDQPQHF. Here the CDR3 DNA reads TGTGCCAGCAGCTTTCTCGATCAGCCCCAGCATTTT.

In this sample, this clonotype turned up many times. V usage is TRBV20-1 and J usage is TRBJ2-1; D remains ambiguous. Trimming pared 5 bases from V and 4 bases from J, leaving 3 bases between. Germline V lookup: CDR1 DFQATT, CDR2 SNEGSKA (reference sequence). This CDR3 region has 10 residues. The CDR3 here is CSAAYNEQFF. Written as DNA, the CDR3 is TGCAGTGCTGCTTACAATGAGCAGTTCTTC.

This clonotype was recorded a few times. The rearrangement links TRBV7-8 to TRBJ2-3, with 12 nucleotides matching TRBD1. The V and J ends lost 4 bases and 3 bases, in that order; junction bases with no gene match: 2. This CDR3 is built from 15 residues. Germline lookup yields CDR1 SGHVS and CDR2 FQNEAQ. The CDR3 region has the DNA TGTGCCAGCAGCTCGGGACAGGGGGCGACAGATACGCAGTATTTT. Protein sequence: CASSSGQGATDTQYF.

The CDR3 DNA sequence: TGCGCCAGCAGCTTTTTATATGGAGGGTACGAGCAGTACTTC. Translation gives CASSFLYGGYEQYF. The V gene is TRBV5-1, the J gene TRBJ2-7; a weak D match, TRBD2 (6 bases). V was shortened by 2 bases and J by 4 bases, with 13 bases between the two germline ends. This CDR3 is 14 amino acids long. Germline V gene sequence: CDR1 SGHRS, CDR2 YFSETQ. The full variable domain, in which reference TRBV5-1 and TRBJ2-7 provide the parts outside the CDR3, is KAGVTQTPRYLIKTRGQQVTLSCSPISGHRSVSWYQQTPGQGLQFLFEYFSETQRNKGNFPGRFSGRQFSNSRSEMNVSTLELGDSALYLCASSFLYGGYEQYFGPGTRLTVT.

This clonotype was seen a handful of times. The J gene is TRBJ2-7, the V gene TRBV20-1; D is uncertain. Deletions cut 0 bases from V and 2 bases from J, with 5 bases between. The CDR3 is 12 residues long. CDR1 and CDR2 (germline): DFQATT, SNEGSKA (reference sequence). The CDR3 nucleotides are TGCAGTGCTAGAGATTGGGCCTACGAGCAGTACTTC. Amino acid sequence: CSARDWAYEQYF.